The present T cell receptor beta chain was sequenced within a study of T cell responses to AZD1222 COVID-19 vaccine. Findings of the study overall: Reports say nearly half of spike-specific TCRs go after unmutated variant regions.

This clone was recorded only once. What it binds is not known. The germline CDR1 and CDR2 sequences are MNHEY and SVGAGI. V lost 2 bases, J lost 8 bases, and 13 bases lay in between. The CDR3 is 15 residues long. Measured with immunoSEQ multiplex PCR; TCRdb has only the in-frame clones, and not every one. The sample consists of about 55,000 clones, around nine tenths of them appearing once. Sequenced here: peripheral blood, sampled on day 0 of AZD1222 vaccination. This TCR was recovered from an adult in good health. V gene TRBV6-5 combines with J gene TRBJ1-6; D ambiguous. The CDR3 loop is CASSYGPHPHSPLHF. The DNA of the CDR3 is TGTGCCAGCAGTTACGGGCCTCACCCTCATTCACCCCTCCACTTT.